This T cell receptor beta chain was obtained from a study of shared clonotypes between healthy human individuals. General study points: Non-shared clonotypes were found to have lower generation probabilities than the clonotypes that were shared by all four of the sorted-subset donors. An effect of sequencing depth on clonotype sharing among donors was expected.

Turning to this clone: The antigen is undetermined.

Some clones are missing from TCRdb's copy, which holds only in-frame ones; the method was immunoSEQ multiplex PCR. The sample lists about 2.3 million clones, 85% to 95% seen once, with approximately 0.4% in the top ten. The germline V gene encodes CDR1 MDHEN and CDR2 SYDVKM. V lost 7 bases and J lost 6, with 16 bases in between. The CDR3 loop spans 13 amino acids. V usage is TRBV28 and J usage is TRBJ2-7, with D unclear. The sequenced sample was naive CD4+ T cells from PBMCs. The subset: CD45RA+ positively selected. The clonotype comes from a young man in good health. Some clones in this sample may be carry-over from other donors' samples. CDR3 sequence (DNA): TGTGCCAGCACCTTCCACCGCAAGGGCGAGCAGTACTTC. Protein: CASTFHRKGEQYF.